The rows below give T cell receptor beta chains drawn from one sample of a study of OX40 agonist ivuxolimab in advanced cancers. Some clones are missing from TCRdb's copy, which holds only in-frame ones; the method was immunoSEQ multiplex PCR. The data show around 60,000 clones, with about nine tenths seen just once and 16% held by the top ten. Material: CD4+ or CD8+ T cells sorted from blood, obtained in a trial of the OX40 agonist ivuxolimab. The receptors stem from an adult with an advanced solid tumor such as melanoma, head and neck, liver or kidney cancer. Both conserved end residues are trimmed from each CDR3. Each record gives: V gene, CDR3 protein.

>TRBV28
ASSLELAGVSDTQY
>TRBV7-6
ASSSFPASTGSTDTQY
>TRBV12-5
ASGRTGANEQF
>TRBV9
ASSGHRGFGYT
>TRBV7-9
ASSTGTETNQPQH
>TRBV4-1
ASSQVSSAGDSGNTIY
>TRBV7-3
ASSLLGGTGGFYEQY
>TRBV5-1
ASSTWFSGSDTQY
>TRBV4-1
ASSQGQGNIQY
>TRBV4-1
ASSLEFGSDEQF
>TRBV25-1
ASSEYGTSAEQF
>TRBV19
ASSQRTSPDTQY
>TRBV6-6
ASRPRALSGNTIY
>TRBV11-3
ASSFELNTEAF
>TRBV7-9
ATPGQKSYEQY
>TRBV11-3
ASSSQGLAGGSDGEQF
>TRBV27
ASSLLSGGRGNTEAF
>TRBV6-6
ASSYEGWNTEAF
>TRBV28
ASSLGQGNQPQH
>TRBV5-8
ASSSIPQAGGGYEQY
>TRBV12-2
ASRSRTETTEVYEQY
>TRBV6-6
ASSYSGQGNQPQH